This is a list of T cell receptor beta chains from one sample in a study of blood T cell repertoires in COVID-19. Sequenced by immunoSEQ multiplex PCR; TCRdb stores in-frame clones only, minus some. The sample lists over 300,000 clones; roughly 90% were seen once. Sequenced: peripheral blood. These receptors were taken from a man aged 18-30 years who had recovered from COVID-19. Each CDR3 is given with its conserved first and last residue. Fields, in order: D gene, J gene, CDR3 length, V gene, clone size, CDR3 DNA, CDR3 protein. The D gene is left open where the match is weak. Size tells how often a clone was seen (once, few, many) or the class of an expanded clone, and some rows leave it out.

>NA|TRBJ2-7|13|TRBV10-1|few
TGCGCCAGCAGTGAGTCACAAGGGAGCGAGCAGTACTTC
CASSESQGSEQYF
>TRBD2|TRBJ2-3|18|TRBV2|once
TGTGCCAGCAGTCCCACCCGGGGACTAGCGGGGCCCAGAGTTACGCAGTATTTT
CASSPTRGLAGPRVTQYF
>NA|TRBJ2-3|14|TRBV5-8|few
TGTGCCAGCAGCTTGTCAGGGGGCACAGATACGCAGTATTTT
CASSLSGGTDTQYF
>NA|TRBJ1-5|16|TRBV25-1|NA
TGTGCCAGCAGTGAAAGTTGGCTACAAGGGGATCAGCCCCAGCATTTT
CASSESWLQGDQPQHF
>NA|TRBJ2-7|14|TRBV6-2/TRBV6-3|few
TGTGCCAGCAGTTTTCAGGGAGGTAATTTCGAGCAGTACTTC
CASSFQGGNFEQYF
>NA|TRBJ2-7|11|TRBV20-1|NA
TGCAGTGCCCGAGACAGTTACGAGCAGTACTTC
CSARDSYEQYF
>TRBD2|TRBJ2-1|16|TRBV10-1|NA
TGCGCCAGTACCCCTGACCTTAGCGGGGGGAAAAATGAGCAGTTCTTC
CASTPDLSGGKNEQFF
>NA|TRBJ1-5|12|TRBV28|NA
TGTGCCAGCAGCCTTCTAGGACAGCCCCAGCATTTT
CASSLLGQPQHF
>TRBD2|TRBJ2-5|17|TRBV3-1/TRBV3-2|NA
TGTGCCAGCAGCCATTCTTCGGGACTAGCGATGGGAGAGACCCAGTACTTC
CASSHSSGLAMGETQYF
>TRBD1|TRBJ2-7|15|TRBV2|NA
TGTGCCAGCAGGGATATGACAGGGGGCTCTCACGAGCAGTACTTC
CASRDMTGGSHEQYF
>NA|TRBJ1-3|16|TRBV18|NA
TGTGCCAGCTCAATCGACCGGGGTTACTCTGGAAACACCATATATTTT
CASSIDRGYSGNTIYF
>NA|TRBJ1-1|14|TRBV30|once
TGTGCCTGGAGTGTACTGGGGGCTAACACTGAAGCTTTCTTT
CAWSVLGANTEAFF
>NA|TRBJ1-5|16|TRBV19|once
TGTGCCAGTAGTCCTAAGACAGATTATAGCAATCAGCCCCAGCATTTT
CASSPKTDYSNQPQHF
>NA|TRBJ2-7|15|TRBV4-1|few
TGCGCCAGCAGCCAAGAATTGGCAGGGAAGAACGAGCAGTACTTC
CASSQELAGKNEQYF
>NA|TRBJ2-7|14|TRBV6-2/TRBV6-3|NA
TGTGCCAGCAGCCCCCTGGCCCGAGGGGGCGAGCAGTACTTC
CASSPLARGGEQYF
>TRBD2|TRBJ2-2|15|TRBV29-1|NA
TGCAGCGTTGCACTGGTCGCGGGGGGCCGCGGGGAGCTGTTTTTT
CSVALVAGGRGELFF
>NA|TRBJ1-1|13|TRBV2|NA
TGTGCCAGCAGTGAACGACAGGCCTTTGAAGCTTTCTTT
CASSERQAFEAFF
>TRBD1|TRBJ1-2|16|TRBV7-9|few
TGTGCCAGCAGCCCAATGTCACTGACAGGGGGCTATGGCTACACCTTC
CASSPMSLTGGYGYTF
>TRBD2|TRBJ2-1|16|TRBV5-1|NA
TGCGCCAGCAGCTCGGGACTAGCGGGAGTGAACAATGAGCAGTTCTTC
CASSSGLAGVNNEQFF
>TRBD2|TRBJ2-5|16|TRBV28|once
TGTGCCAGCAGTTTATGGGGGGAGGGAGAGATGGAGACCCAGTACTTC
CASSLWGEGEMETQYF
>TRBD1|TRBJ1-1|15|TRBV11-2|NA
TGTGCCAGCAGCTTAGGTCCAGGGGGGCATACTGAAGCTTTCTTT
CASSLGPGGHTEAFF
>NA|TRBJ1-3|14|TRBV7-2|NA
TGTGCCAGCAGTTCCAGGGTTAGTGGAAACACCATATATTTT
CASSSRVSGNTIYF
>NA|TRBJ1-2|15|TRBV7-8|NA
TGTGCCAGCAGCTTAAGGTGGTTGGCAGGGGATGGCTACACCTTC
CASSLRWLAGDGYTF
>NA|TRBJ2-1|12|TRBV7-2|NA
TGTGCCAGCAGCTTTCTCAGGGGCGAGCAGTTCTTC
CASSFLRGEQFF
>TRBD1|TRBJ2-3|15|TRBV19|NA
TGTGCCAGTAGCGGACAGGGACTCCTCACAGATACGCAGTATTTT
CASSGQGLLTDTQYF
>TRBD1|TRBJ2-3|15|TRBV24-1|few
TGTGCCACCAGCCCGGGACAGGGGCCTACAGATACGCAGTATTTT
CATSPGQGPTDTQYF
>TRBD2|TRBJ2-1|16|TRBV7-8|NA
TGTGCCAGCAGCTTGGTGGGCGGGGGTTCCTACAATGAGCAGTTCTTC
CASSLVGGGSYNEQFF
>NA|TRBJ2-7|13|TRBV2|NA
TGTGCCAGCAGTGGAGACAGAACCTACGAGCAGTACTTC
CASSGDRTYEQYF
>NA|TRBJ2-1|13|TRBV10-2|few
TGCGCCAGCTCGCCGCAGATACACAATGAGCAGTTCTTC
CASSPQIHNEQFF
>NA|TRBJ1-5|13|TRBV19|NA
TGTGCCAGTAGTAGGTCAGTTTATCAGCCCCAGCATTTT
CASSRSVYQPQHF
>TRBD2|TRBJ2-1|17|TRBV11-3|NA
TGTGCCAGCAGCCCAACTAGCGGGGGGTTCGTATACAATGAGCAGTTCTTC
CASSPTSGGFVYNEQFF
>TRBD2|TRBJ2-2|15|TRBV3-1/TRBV3-2|NA
TGTGCCAGCAGGCCAGCGGGAGCGAACACCGGGGAGCTGTTTTTT
CASRPAGANTGELFF
>TRBD2|TRBJ2-2|17|TRBV27|NA
TGTGCCAGCAGTAATGGGGTACTAGCGGGGAACACCGGGGAGCTGTTTTTT
CASSNGVLAGNTGELFF
>NA|TRBJ2-7|12|TRBV30|NA
TGTGCCTGGAGTTGGGGGGGCTGGGAGCAGTACTTC
CAWSWGGWEQYF
>NA|TRBJ1-5|18|TRBV7-3|NA
TGTGCCAGCAGCCACCCCTCCGGTTACGGGGGGTCTAATCAGCCCCAGCATTTT
CASSHPSGYGGSNQPQHF
>NA|TRBJ2-5|12|TRBV7-9|NA
TGTGCCAGCAGAACCGGGGAAGCGACCCAGTACTTC
CASRTGEATQYF